These 20 T cell receptor beta chains were all obtained from the same sample, sequenced in a study of beta chain features in type 1 diabetes. Every isolated RNA sample was fully reverse transcribed, so sequencing captured expressed TCRB transcripts. Measured with immunoSEQ multiplex PCR; TCRdb has only the in-frame clones, and not every one. This repertoire shows more than 150,000 clones, approximately 13% found once; its top ten account for less than 0.7%. Sequencing used central memory CD4+ T cells from blood. These TCRs come from a woman under 30 in good health.

The V gene is TRBV18, the J gene TRBJ1-2; TRBD1 is a possible D gene (5 bases). V was shortened by 3 bases and J by 2 bases, with 16 bases between the two germline ends. Germline V CDR1 and CDR2: KGHSH, LQKENI. CDR3 length equals 16 residues. CDR3 nucleotides: TGTGCCAGCTCACCGTTCACGGAGGGACGCAACTATGGCTACACCTTC. Protein product: CASSPFTEGRNYGYTF.

V gene TRBV10-3 combines with J gene TRBJ2-7; TRBD1 aligns across 8 bases. The CDR3 has 12 residues. With 9 bases clipped from V and 2 bases from J, the junction kept 3 bases outside the gene matches. From germline, CDR1 is ENHRY and CDR2 SYGVKD. Here the CDR3 DNA reads TGTGCCATTGGACAGGGAGCCTACGAGCAGTACTTC. It translates to CAIGQGAYEQYF.

This clone was counted only a few times. The rearrangement joins TRBV5-1 to TRBJ2-1, with D perhaps TRBD2 (5 bases). Germline V CDR1 and CDR2: SGHRS, YFSETQ. Between the trimmed V and J ends, which lost 0 bases and 0 bases, there was a span of 13 bases. The CDR3 contains 17 residues. Here the CDR3 DNA reads TGCGCCAGCAGCTTGGGTGCGGGCACTAGCTCCTACAATGAGCAGTTCTTC. Encoded protein: CASSLGAGTSSYNEQFF.

There are a few counts of this clone. The chain employs TRBV7-2 and TRBJ1-2; 7 bases map to TRBD1. The CDR3 totals 15 residues. V lost 0 bases, J lost 6 bases, and 7 bases stayed unmatched. Germline values: CDR1 SGHTA, CDR2 FQGNSA. This chain's CDR3 is CASSLARRGKDGYTF. The CDR3 DNA follows: TGTGCCAGCAGCTTAGCCCGCAGGGGGAAAGATGGCTACACCTTC.

This clone was seen more than once but under ten times. The genes are TRBV7-8 and TRBJ2-7; no clear D. Looked up from germline, CDR1 is SGHVS and CDR2 is FQNEAQ. V was shortened by 1 base and J by 1 base, with 11 bases between the two germline ends. This CDR3 is built from 15 residues. The CDR3 sequence: CASSLGEVPSYEQYF. In nucleotides, the CDR3 is TGTGCCAGCAGCTTAGGTGAGGTCCCGTCCTACGAGCAGTACTTC.

This clone was observed a handful of times. This CDR3 reads CASSEPTGNTEAFF. CDR3 in DNA: TGTGCCAGCAGCGAACCTACAGGGAACACTGAAGCTTTCTTT. The rearrangement links TRBV2 to TRBJ1-1; D is possibly TRBD1 (5 bases). The CDR3 extends over 14 amino acids. With 6 bases removed from V and 1 base from J, the gap between germline ends came to 12 bases. CDR1 is SNHLY, CDR2 FYNNEI, per germline.

This clone was seen many times. Additional DNA sequences in this sample encode the identical CDR3. The V and J genes are TRBV4-3 and TRBJ2-3; weak D call: TRBD2 (6 bases). With 4 bases removed from V and 1 base from J, the gap between germline ends came to 6 bases. There are 13 residues in the CDR3. From germline, CDR1 is LGHNA and CDR2 YSLEER. The CDR3 reads CASSPGGTDTQYF. Written as DNA, the CDR3 is TGCGCCAGCAGCCCGGGAGGCACAGATACGCAGTATTTT.

This clone was detected only a few times. The CDR3 spells CASSLTQKDTQYF. In nucleotides, the CDR3 is TGTGCCAGCAGCTTAACCCAGAAAGATACGCAGTATTTT. This chain joins TRBV7-3 and TRBJ2-3; no clear D. CDR3 length: 13 residues. The V gene's germline CDR1 is SGHTA and CDR2 FQGTGA. V was shortened by 0 bases and J by 5 bases, with 6 bases between the two germline ends.

This clone was observed a handful of times. The V gene is TRBV30, the J gene TRBJ2-3, with TRBD2 identical over 10 bases. The CDR3 is 16 amino acids. With V trimmed by 1 base and J by 2 bases, 6 bases remained unmatched. The V gene's germline CDR1 is GTSNPN and CDR2 SVGIG (reference sequence). The CDR3 region has the DNA TGTGCCTGGAGTGGGCTAGCGGGAGACTTCACAGATACGCAGTATTTT. This translates into CAWSGLAGDFTDTQYF.

This clone has just a few counts. The gene calls are TRBV28 and TRBJ1-4; tentatively, D is TRBD1 (6 bases). Germline CDR1 and CDR2: MDHEN and SYDVKM. The length of the CDR3 is 17 residues. The V end lost 5 bases, the J end lost 8 bases, and 24 bases lay between the germline ends. The CDR3 protein is CASSMIQGSSSREKLFF. For the CDR3, the DNA is TGTGCCAGCAGTATGATACAGGGATCCAGTTCAAGGGAAAAACTGTTTTTT.

J is TRBJ2-1 and V is TRBV30, with 12 bases lining up with TRBD2. Trimming took 2 bases from V and 6 from J; bases not matched to a gene: 5. Looked up from germline, CDR1 is GTSNPN and CDR2 is SVGIG (reference sequence). The CDR3 is 15 amino acids. The chain's CDR3 is CAWSSPSGRANEQFF. Here the CDR3 DNA reads TGTGCCTGGAGTAGCCCTAGCGGGAGGGCCAATGAGCAGTTCTTC.

This clone was recorded at least ten times. The chain couples TRBV7-2 to TRBJ2-7; a weak D match, TRBD2 (6 bases). The CDR3 loop spans 15 amino acids. Germline CDR1 SGHTA, CDR2 FQGNSA. V was trimmed by 5 bases and J by 2 bases, leaving 16 bases between them. Here the CDR3 reads CASSLDSTRTYEQYF. In DNA form, the CDR3 reads TGTGCCAGCAGCCTAGACTCGACTAGAACCTACGAGCAGTACTTC.

This clone was found a few times. The V call is TRBV29-1, the J call TRBJ2-1, with 7 bases that match TRBD2. The CDR3 loop spans 14 amino acids. Germline CDR1 SQVTM, CDR2 ANQGSEA. Unmatched junction bases numbered 6, after V lost 3 bases and J lost 4 bases. The CDR3 nucleotides read TGCAGCGTTGATAGAGGGACTACTTACAATGAGCAGTTCTTC. It specifies CSVDRGTTYNEQFF.

This clone was detected only a few times. As DNA, the CDR3 is TGTGCCAGCAGTGAACAGGGGAGGGCCGGGGAGCTGTTTTTT. Residues: CASSEQGRAGELFF. This sequence joins TRBV2 and TRBJ2-2; tentative D call: TRBD2 (7 bases). This CDR3 contains 14 residues. The V end was cut by 2 bases, the J end by 6 bases, with 10 bases between. CDR1 and CDR2 (germline): SNHLY, FYNNEI. Supplemented by reference TRBV2 and TRBJ2-2, the full variable domain reads EPEVTQTPSHQVTQMGQEVILRCVPISNHLYFYWYRQILGQKVEFLVSFYNNEISEKSEIFDDQFSVERPDGSNFTLKIRSTKLEDSAMYFCASSEQGRAGELFFGEGSRLTVL.

This chain joins TRBV9 and TRBJ2-1, with 10 bases aligning to TRBD2. The junction had 8 bases not matched to a gene; V was cut back by 0 bases and J by 8 bases. CDR1 is SGDLS and CDR2 is YYNGEE in the germline V gene. The CDR3 runs 16 residues. The CDR3 DNA reads TGTGCCAGCAGCGTAGCCAGCGGGAGGGCGGGATATGAGCAGTTCTTC. This encodes CASSVASGRAGYEQFF.

The chain couples TRBV5-6 to TRBJ2-5, with D hard to call. Germline loops: CDR1 SGHDT, CDR2 YYEEEE. This CDR3 spans 14 amino acids. V was cut by 1 base and J by 0 bases, with 7 bases left in between. The CDR3, as DNA: TGTGCCAGCAGCTTGACTCGAAACCAAGAGACCCAGTACTTC. Amino acids: CASSLTRNQETQYF.

This clone was detected a few times. The CDR3 DNA sequence: TGTGCCACCGCCTATGCGGCGGGAGTGGGCAATGAGCAGTTCTTC. As protein: CATAYAAGVGNEQFF. The chain combines TRBV10-3 with TRBJ2-1, with TRBD2 matching over 7 bases. Per the germline V gene, CDR1 is ENHRY and CDR2 is SYGVKD. Unmatched junction bases numbered 15, after V lost 10 bases and J lost 6 bases. The CDR3 extends over 15 amino acids.

This chain links TRBV6-5 with TRBJ2-5; D may be TRBD1 (6 bases). CDR1 and CDR2 (germline): MNHEY, SVGAGI. The CDR3 totals 14 residues. The germline V and J ends were trimmed by 6 bases and 5 bases, with 16 bases remaining between them. CDR3 amino acids: CASSEGTGTETQYF. CDR3 DNA sequence: TGTGCCAGCAGCGAGGGAACAGGGACGGAGACCCAGTACTTC.

This clone was counted between two and nine times. The chain combines TRBV2 with TRBJ1-2, with D maybe TRBD1 (6 bases). The CDR3 runs to 13 residues. CDR1 is SNHLY, CDR2 FYNNEI, per germline. Trimming removed 6 bases at V and 5 bases at J, with 13 bases between. The CDR3 sequence is CASSPLGHYGYTF. The CDR3 nucleotides are TGTGCCAGCAGCCCCCTGGGACATTATGGCTACACCTTC.

This clone was detected ten times or more. V usage is TRBV29-1 and J usage is TRBJ2-3, with 7 bases fitting TRBD2. Germline V gives CDR1 SQVTM, CDR2 ANQGSEA. The CDR3 spans 15 residues. V lost 7 bases and J lost 0; bases outside the gene matches: 10. CDR3 region: CSAGSGSGSTDTQYF. The CDR3 nucleotides read TGCAGCGCCGGAAGCGGTAGCGGGAGCACAGATACGCAGTATTTT.